This is a list of T cell receptor beta chains from one sample in a study of radiation and T cells in renal cell carcinoma. The protocol was immunoSEQ multiplex PCR, while the TCRdb copy is restricted to in-frame clones and leaves out a portion. The data hold 10,000 or so clones, with nearly 60% observed a single time. Sequences were derived from tumor tissue, sampled from a patient whose treatment was nephrectomy without radiotherapy. Receptors were obtained from a man aged 35 to 55 with renal cell carcinoma. CDR3s include the opening cysteine and the closing phenylalanine or tryptophan. A D gene is named only where the DNA matches it firmly. The size of a clone is reported for some rows only, either as once, few or many, or as a class for expanded clones.

d_gene: NA; j_gene: TRBJ2-2; v_gene: TRBV5-6; abundance: NA; CDR3nt: TGTGCCAGCAGCTTGGATTGGACCGGGGAGCTGTTTTTT; CDR3aa: CASSLDWTGELFF
d_gene: TRBD1; j_gene: TRBJ1-1; v_gene: TRBV7-2; abundance: NA; CDR3nt: TGTGCCAGCAGCCCTCAAGGACAGGGGGCGTCTTTCTTT; CDR3aa: CASSPQGQGASFF
d_gene: TRBD1; j_gene: TRBJ2-2; v_gene: TRBV2; abundance: few; CDR3nt: TGTGCCAGCGGGAGACAGGGGTACCCCGGGGAGCTGTTTTTT; CDR3aa: CASGRQGYPGELFF
d_gene: NA; j_gene: TRBJ1-5; v_gene: TRBV30; abundance: few; CDR3nt: TGTGCCTGGCAGGGCAGTGCGTCTCAGCCCCAGCATTTT; CDR3aa: CAWQGSASQPQHF
d_gene: NA; j_gene: TRBJ2-5; v_gene: TRBV28; abundance: NA; CDR3nt: TGTGCCAGCAGTTTATCCGGGAGTGGAGAGACCCAGTACTTC; CDR3aa: CASSLSGSGETQYF
d_gene: NA; j_gene: TRBJ2-2; v_gene: TRBV6-6; abundance: NA; CDR3nt: TGTGCCAGCAGTTGGGTGGGAGTGGGGGCCGGGGAGCTGTTTTTT; CDR3aa: CASSWVGVGAGELFF
d_gene: NA; j_gene: TRBJ1-6; v_gene: TRBV6-5; abundance: NA; CDR3nt: TGTGCCAGCAGCATGGACAGTAATTCACCCCTCCACTTT; CDR3aa: CASSMDSNSPLHF
d_gene: NA; j_gene: TRBJ1-2; v_gene: TRBV9; abundance: NA; CDR3nt: TGTGCCAGCAGCGTAGAGGGACACTATGGCTACACCTTC; CDR3aa: CASSVEGHYGYTF
d_gene: NA; j_gene: TRBJ1-5; v_gene: TRBV5-1; abundance: NA; CDR3nt: TGCGCCAGCAGCTTGGATAGCAATCAGCCCCAGCATTTT; CDR3aa: CASSLDSNQPQHF
d_gene: NA; j_gene: TRBJ2-5; v_gene: TRBV19; abundance: NA; CDR3nt: TGTGCCAGTAGTATAAAAACCGAAGTTCGGGAGACCCAGTACTTC; CDR3aa: CASSIKTEVRETQYF
d_gene: TRBD1; j_gene: TRBJ2-1; v_gene: TRBV7-9; abundance: NA; CDR3nt: TGTGCCAGCAGCTTAGTTCTAGGGACAGGGAATGAGCAGTTCTTC; CDR3aa: CASSLVLGTGNEQFF
d_gene: TRBD1; j_gene: TRBJ1-2; v_gene: TRBV5-3; abundance: NA; CDR3nt: TGTGCCAGAAGCTTACCGCCTACAGGGGGCCTCTATGGCTACACCTTC; CDR3aa: CARSLPPTGGLYGYTF
d_gene: NA; j_gene: TRBJ1-2; v_gene: TRBV14; abundance: NA; CDR3nt: TGTGCCAGCAGCCAAGTAGGTTGGCATGGCTACACCTTC; CDR3aa: CASSQVGWHGYTF
d_gene: NA; j_gene: TRBJ1-1; v_gene: TRBV7-8; abundance: NA; CDR3nt: TGTGCCAGCAGCTTGGCAGGCGCGAACACTGAAGCTTTCTTT; CDR3aa: CASSLAGANTEAFF
d_gene: NA; j_gene: TRBJ2-5; v_gene: TRBV7-6; abundance: few; CDR3nt: TGTGCCAGCAGCTCCACGGACTTAGCGGATGAGACCCAGTACTTC; CDR3aa: CASSSTDLADETQYF
d_gene: TRBD1; j_gene: TRBJ2-7; v_gene: TRBV5-4; abundance: NA; CDR3nt: TGTGCCAGCAGCTTGGCCCCCAGGGGGCTCTCCTACGAGCAGTACTTC; CDR3aa: CASSLAPRGLSYEQYF
d_gene: NA; j_gene: TRBJ1-5; v_gene: TRBV10-3; abundance: NA; CDR3nt: TGTGCCATCAGTGAGTCGATGTCTCGCAACAATCAGCCCCAGCATTTT; CDR3aa: CAISESMSRNNQPQHF
d_gene: TRBD2; j_gene: TRBJ2-7; v_gene: TRBV7-2; abundance: NA; CDR3nt: TGTGCCAGCAGCTTCGGAGGTAGCGGGAGTTCCCCCGAGCAGTACTTC; CDR3aa: CASSFGGSGSSPEQYF
d_gene: TRBD1; j_gene: TRBJ2-3; v_gene: TRBV29-1; abundance: NA; CDR3nt: TGCAGCGTCCGACAGGGAGGCACAGATACGCAGTATTTT; CDR3aa: CSVRQGGTDTQYF
d_gene: TRBD1; j_gene: TRBJ2-4; v_gene: TRBV6-5; abundance: NA; CDR3nt: TGTGCCAGCAGTTCAGGGGGAGCCAAAAACATTCAGTACTTC; CDR3aa: CASSSGGAKNIQYF
d_gene: NA; j_gene: TRBJ1-1; v_gene: TRBV10-3; abundance: NA; CDR3nt: TGTGCCATCAGCGAACAGATGAACACTGAAGCTTTCTTT; CDR3aa: CAISEQMNTEAFF
d_gene: TRBD2; j_gene: TRBJ2-7; v_gene: TRBV10-3; abundance: NA; CDR3nt: TGTGCCATCGCGGGGGTTTCCTACGAGCAGTACTTC; CDR3aa: CAIAGVSYEQYF
d_gene: NA; j_gene: TRBJ2-1; v_gene: TRBV14; abundance: once; CDR3nt: TGTGCCAGCAGCCCGATGCCCCTCGGGGAGCAGTTCTTC; CDR3aa: CASSPMPLGEQFF
d_gene: NA; j_gene: TRBJ2-7; v_gene: TRBV30; abundance: NA; CDR3nt: TGTGCCTGGAGTCCTGTCAGCGCCTACGAGCAGTACTTC; CDR3aa: CAWSPVSAYEQYF
d_gene: TRBD1; j_gene: TRBJ2-1; v_gene: TRBV19; abundance: NA; CDR3nt: TGTGCCAGTAGATGGACAGGGGCCTACAATGAGCAGTTCTTC; CDR3aa: CASRWTGAYNEQFF
d_gene: NA; j_gene: TRBJ2-3; v_gene: TRBV4-3; abundance: NA; CDR3nt: TGCGCCAGCAGCCAAGGAGGAGATACGCAGTATTTT; CDR3aa: CASSQGGDTQYF
d_gene: NA; j_gene: TRBJ1-5; v_gene: TRBV28; abundance: NA; CDR3nt: TGTGCCAGCAGGGGGTCTCAGGGAAGTGGCAATCAGCCCCAGCATTTT; CDR3aa: CASRGSQGSGNQPQHF
d_gene: NA; j_gene: TRBJ2-5; v_gene: TRBV19; abundance: NA; CDR3nt: TGTGCCAGTAGTATCGGGACTGTAGAGACCCAGTACTTC; CDR3aa: CASSIGTVETQYF
d_gene: NA; j_gene: TRBJ1-1; v_gene: TRBV5-5; abundance: few; CDR3nt: TGTGCCAGCAGCTTGGGGGTCAAGCTAGGGACTGAAGCTTTCTTT; CDR3aa: CASSLGVKLGTEAFF
d_gene: NA; j_gene: TRBJ2-7; v_gene: TRBV7-2; abundance: NA; CDR3nt: TGTGCCAGCAGCTTAGCAAGGGGCCCGGTCGAGCAGTACTTC; CDR3aa: CASSLARGPVEQYF
d_gene: NA; j_gene: TRBJ2-2; v_gene: TRBV6-1; abundance: few; CDR3nt: TGTGCCAGCAGTTCTCGGTGGGACACCGGGGAGCTGTTTTTT; CDR3aa: CASSSRWDTGELFF
d_gene: TRBD2; j_gene: TRBJ2-1; v_gene: TRBV10-2; abundance: NA; CDR3nt: TGCGCCAGCTACGCGGGAGGGGGATACAATGAGCAGTTCTTC; CDR3aa: CASYAGGGYNEQFF
d_gene: NA; j_gene: TRBJ1-2; v_gene: TRBV7-2; abundance: few; CDR3nt: TGTGCCAGCAGCTTAGAAGGAGTCTATGGCTACACCTTC; CDR3aa: CASSLEGVYGYTF
d_gene: NA; j_gene: TRBJ1-1; v_gene: TRBV2; abundance: few; CDR3nt: TGTGCCAGCAGTGAACAGGGCCCGAGTGCTGAAGCTTTCTTT; CDR3aa: CASSEQGPSAEAFF
d_gene: TRBD1; j_gene: TRBJ2-5; v_gene: TRBV5-1; abundance: NA; CDR3nt: TGCGCCAGCAGCTTGGGGGACAGGGAAGGGACCCAGTACTTC; CDR3aa: CASSLGDREGTQYF
d_gene: TRBD1; j_gene: TRBJ1-3; v_gene: TRBV29-1; abundance: NA; CDR3nt: TGCAGCGTCGAAAAAACAGGGGGCTTTGGAAACACCATATATTTT; CDR3aa: CSVEKTGGFGNTIYF
d_gene: TRBD2; j_gene: TRBJ2-1; v_gene: TRBV5-6; abundance: few; CDR3nt: TGTGCCAGCAGCTTGTGGGGGACTAGCGACAATGAGCAGTTCTTC; CDR3aa: CASSLWGTSDNEQFF
d_gene: TRBD2; j_gene: TRBJ2-3; v_gene: TRBV6-4; abundance: NA; CDR3nt: TGTGCCAGCAGTGAAACTAGCGGGGAAGATACGCAGTATTTT; CDR3aa: CASSETSGEDTQYF
d_gene: NA; j_gene: TRBJ1-2; v_gene: TRBV27; abundance: NA; CDR3nt: TGTGCCAGCTCAGGGGCCCAAAACTATGGCTACACCTTC; CDR3aa: CASSGAQNYGYTF
d_gene: TRBD2; j_gene: TRBJ2-7; v_gene: TRBV10-1; abundance: few; CDR3nt: TGCGCCAGCAGATGTAGCGGGAGGGTGAGGGAGCAGTACTTC; CDR3aa: CASRCSGRVREQYF
d_gene: TRBD1; j_gene: TRBJ1-2; v_gene: TRBV5-5; abundance: once; CDR3nt: TGTGCCAGCAGCCACCCGACAGGGCATACGGAGGGCTACACCTTC; CDR3aa: CASSHPTGHTEGYTF
d_gene: NA; j_gene: TRBJ1-3; v_gene: TRBV7-2; abundance: NA; CDR3nt: TGTGCCAGCAGCCGCGCCCCCACAGGCTTCTCTGGAAACACCATATATTTT; CDR3aa: CASSRAPTGFSGNTIYF